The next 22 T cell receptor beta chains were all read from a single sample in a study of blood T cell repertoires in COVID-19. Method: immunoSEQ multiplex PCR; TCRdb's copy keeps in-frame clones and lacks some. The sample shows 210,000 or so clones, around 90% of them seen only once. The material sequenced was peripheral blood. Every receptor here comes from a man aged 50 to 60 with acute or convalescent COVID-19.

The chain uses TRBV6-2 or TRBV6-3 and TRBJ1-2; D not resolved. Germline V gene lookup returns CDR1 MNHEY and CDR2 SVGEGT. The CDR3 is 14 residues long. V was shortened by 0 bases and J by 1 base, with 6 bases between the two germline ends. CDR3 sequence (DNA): TGTGCCAGCAGTTACTCGGTCAGTAACTATGGCTACACCTTC. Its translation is CASSYSVSNYGYTF.

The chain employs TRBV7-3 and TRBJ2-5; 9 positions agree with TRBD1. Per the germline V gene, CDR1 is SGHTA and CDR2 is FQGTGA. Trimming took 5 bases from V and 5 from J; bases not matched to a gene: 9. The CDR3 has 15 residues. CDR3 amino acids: CASSPHGQGTETQYF. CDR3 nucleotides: TGTGCCAGCAGCCCCCATGGACAGGGGACGGAGACCCAGTACTTC.

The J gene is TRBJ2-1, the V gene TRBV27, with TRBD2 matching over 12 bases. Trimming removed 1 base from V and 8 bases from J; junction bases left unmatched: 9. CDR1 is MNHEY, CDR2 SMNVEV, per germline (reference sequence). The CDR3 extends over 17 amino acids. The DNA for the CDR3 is TGTGCCAGCAGTTTATTGGGGAGGCTAGCGGGGGGGGATGAGCAGTTCTTC. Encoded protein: CASSLLGRLAGGDEQFF.

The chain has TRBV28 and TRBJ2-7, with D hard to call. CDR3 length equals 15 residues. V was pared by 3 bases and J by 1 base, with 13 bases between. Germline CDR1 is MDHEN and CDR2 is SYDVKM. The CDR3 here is CASSFRSLGSYEQYF. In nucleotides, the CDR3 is TGTGCCAGCAGTTTTAGGTCTCTAGGATCCTACGAGCAGTACTTC.

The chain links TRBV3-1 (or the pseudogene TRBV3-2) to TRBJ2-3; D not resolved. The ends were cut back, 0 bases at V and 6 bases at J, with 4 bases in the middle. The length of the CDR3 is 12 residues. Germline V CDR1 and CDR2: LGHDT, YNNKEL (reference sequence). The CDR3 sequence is CASSQEEDTQYF. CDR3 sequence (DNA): TGTGCCAGCAGCCAAGAGGAGGATACGCAGTATTTT.

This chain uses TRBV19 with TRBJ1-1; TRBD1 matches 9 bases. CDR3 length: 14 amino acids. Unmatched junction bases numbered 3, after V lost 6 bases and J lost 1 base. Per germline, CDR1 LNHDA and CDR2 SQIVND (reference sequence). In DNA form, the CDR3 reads TGTGCCAGTAGATCGACAGGGGGGAACACTGAAGCTTTCTTT. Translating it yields CASRSTGGNTEAFF.

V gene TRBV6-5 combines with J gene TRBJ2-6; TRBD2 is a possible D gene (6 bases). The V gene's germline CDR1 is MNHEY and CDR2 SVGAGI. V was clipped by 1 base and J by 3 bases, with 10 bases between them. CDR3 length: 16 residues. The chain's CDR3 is CASSYWRGGGANVLTF. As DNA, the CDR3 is TGTGCCAGCAGTTACTGGCGGGGAGGTGGGGCCAACGTCCTGACTTTC.

DNA for the CDR3: TGTGCCAGCAGCTTAGACCTTCCGGGGTCTTCCTACAATGAGCAGTTCTTC. This encodes CASSLDLPGSSYNEQFF. The V and J genes are TRBV11-2 and TRBJ2-1, with D perhaps matching TRBD2 (5 bases). From germline, CDR1 is SGHAT and CDR2 FQNNGV. V lost 0 bases, J lost 1 base, and 13 bases lay in between. The CDR3 length is 17 residues.

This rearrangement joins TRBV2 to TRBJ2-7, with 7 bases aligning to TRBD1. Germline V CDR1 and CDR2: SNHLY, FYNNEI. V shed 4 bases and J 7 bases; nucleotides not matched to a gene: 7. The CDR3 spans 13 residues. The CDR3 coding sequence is TGTGCCAGCAGTGTTCAGGGGGAAGGTGAGCAGTACGTC. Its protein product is CASSVQGEGEQYV.

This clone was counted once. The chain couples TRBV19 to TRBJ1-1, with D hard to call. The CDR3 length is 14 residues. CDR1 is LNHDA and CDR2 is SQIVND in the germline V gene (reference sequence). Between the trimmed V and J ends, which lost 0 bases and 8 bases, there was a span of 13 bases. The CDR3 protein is CASSIDSGSGEAFF. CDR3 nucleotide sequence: TGTGCCAGTAGTATAGATTCGGGATCGGGGGAAGCTTTCTTT.

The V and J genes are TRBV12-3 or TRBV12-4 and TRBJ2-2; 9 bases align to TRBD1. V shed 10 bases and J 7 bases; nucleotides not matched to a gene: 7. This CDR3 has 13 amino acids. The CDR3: CATNRGRNGELFF. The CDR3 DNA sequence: TGTGCCACCAACAGGGGGCGAAACGGGGAGCTGTTTTTT.

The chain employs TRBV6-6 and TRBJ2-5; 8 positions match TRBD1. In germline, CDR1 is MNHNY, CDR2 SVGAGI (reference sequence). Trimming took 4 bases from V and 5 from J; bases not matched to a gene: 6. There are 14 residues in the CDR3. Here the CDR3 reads CASSSRTGWETQYF. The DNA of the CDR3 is TGTGCCAGCAGTTCCAGGACAGGGTGGGAGACCCAGTACTTC.

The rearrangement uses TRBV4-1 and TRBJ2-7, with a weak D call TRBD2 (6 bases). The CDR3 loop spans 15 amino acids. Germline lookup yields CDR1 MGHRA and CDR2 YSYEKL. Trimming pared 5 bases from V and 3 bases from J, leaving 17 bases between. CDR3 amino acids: CASSDIGSGDYEQYV. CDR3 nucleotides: TGCGCCAGCAGCGATATAGGTAGCGGCGACTACGAGCAGTACGTC.

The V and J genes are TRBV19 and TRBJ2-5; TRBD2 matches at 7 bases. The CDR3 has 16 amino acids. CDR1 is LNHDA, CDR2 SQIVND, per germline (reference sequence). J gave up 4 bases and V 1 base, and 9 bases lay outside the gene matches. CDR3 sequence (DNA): TGTGCCAGTAGTATAGGGTTCGGCGGGAGCCGAGAGACCCAGTACTTC. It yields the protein CASSIGFGGSRETQYF.

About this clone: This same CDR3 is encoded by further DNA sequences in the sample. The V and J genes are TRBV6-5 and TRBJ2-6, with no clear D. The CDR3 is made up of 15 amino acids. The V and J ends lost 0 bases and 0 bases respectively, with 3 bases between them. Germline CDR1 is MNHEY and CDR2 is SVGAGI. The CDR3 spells CASSYSSSGANVLTF. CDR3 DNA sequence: TGTGCCAGCAGTTACTCCAGCTCTGGGGCCAACGTCCTGACTTTC.

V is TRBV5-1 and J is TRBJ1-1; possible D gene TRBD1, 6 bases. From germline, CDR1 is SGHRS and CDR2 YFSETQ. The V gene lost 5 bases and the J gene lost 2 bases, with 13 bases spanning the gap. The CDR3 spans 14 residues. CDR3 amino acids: CASRPWTDNTEAFF. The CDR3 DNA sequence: TGCGCCAGCAGGCCCTGGACAGATAACACTGAAGCTTTCTTT.

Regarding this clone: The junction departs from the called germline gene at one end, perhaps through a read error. CDR3 nucleotide sequence: TGTGCCAGCAGCGAGGACAGCTCCTATAATTCGCCCCTCCACTTT. It yields the protein CASSEDSSYNSPLHF. V usage is TRBV5-4 and J usage is TRBJ1-6, with a weak D call TRBD1 (6 bases). The length of the CDR3 is 15 residues. Germline CDR1 SGHNT, CDR2 YYREEE (reference sequence). The variable domain in full, completed from reference TRBV5-4 and TRBJ1-6, reads ETGVTQSPTHLIKTRGQQVTLRCSSQSGHNTVSWYQQALGQGPQFIFQYYREEENGRGNFPPRFSGLQFPNYSSELNVNALELDDSALYLCASSEDSSYNSPLHFGNGTRLTVT.

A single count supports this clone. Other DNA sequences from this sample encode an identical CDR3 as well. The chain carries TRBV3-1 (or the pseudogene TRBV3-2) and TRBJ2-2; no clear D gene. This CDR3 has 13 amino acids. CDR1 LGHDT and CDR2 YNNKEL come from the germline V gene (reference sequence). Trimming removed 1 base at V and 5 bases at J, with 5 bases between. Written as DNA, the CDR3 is TGTGCCAGCAGCCAAGTGCGGACCGGGGAGCTGTTTTTT. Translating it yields CASSQVRTGELFF.

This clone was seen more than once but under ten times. DNA of the CDR3: TGTGCCAGCAGAGACAGCTACGAGCAGTACTTC. Translating gives CASRDSYEQYF. The rearrangement uses TRBV11-2 and TRBJ2-7; D may be TRBD1 (5 bases). Looked up from germline, CDR1 is SGHAT and CDR2 is FQNNGV. Deletions cut 6 bases from V and 3 bases from J, with 6 bases between. This CDR3 is 11 amino acids long.

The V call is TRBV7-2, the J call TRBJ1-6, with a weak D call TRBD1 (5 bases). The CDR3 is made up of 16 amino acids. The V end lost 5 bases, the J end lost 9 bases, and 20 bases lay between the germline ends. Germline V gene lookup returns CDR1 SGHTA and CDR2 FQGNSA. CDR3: CASSMRTPNGGSPLHF. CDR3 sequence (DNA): TGTGCCAGCAGCATGAGGACCCCTAACGGGGGTTCACCCCTCCACTTT.

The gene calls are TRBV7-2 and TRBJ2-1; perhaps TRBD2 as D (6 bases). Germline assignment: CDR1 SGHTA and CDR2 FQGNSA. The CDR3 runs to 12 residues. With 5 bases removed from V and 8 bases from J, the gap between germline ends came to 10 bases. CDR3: CASSLPGDEQFF. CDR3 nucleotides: TGTGCCAGCAGCCTACCGGGGGATGAGCAGTTCTTC.

The CDR3 DNA is TGTGCCAGTAGTACAGGACAGACCGAGCAGTACTTC. Its protein product is CASSTGQTEQYF. The chain employs TRBV19 and TRBJ2-7, with a possible D match to TRBD1 (6 bases). This CDR3 is 12 amino acids long. The ends were cut back, 4 bases at V and 6 bases at J, with 10 bases in the middle. Germline lookup yields CDR1 LNHDA and CDR2 SQIVND (reference sequence).